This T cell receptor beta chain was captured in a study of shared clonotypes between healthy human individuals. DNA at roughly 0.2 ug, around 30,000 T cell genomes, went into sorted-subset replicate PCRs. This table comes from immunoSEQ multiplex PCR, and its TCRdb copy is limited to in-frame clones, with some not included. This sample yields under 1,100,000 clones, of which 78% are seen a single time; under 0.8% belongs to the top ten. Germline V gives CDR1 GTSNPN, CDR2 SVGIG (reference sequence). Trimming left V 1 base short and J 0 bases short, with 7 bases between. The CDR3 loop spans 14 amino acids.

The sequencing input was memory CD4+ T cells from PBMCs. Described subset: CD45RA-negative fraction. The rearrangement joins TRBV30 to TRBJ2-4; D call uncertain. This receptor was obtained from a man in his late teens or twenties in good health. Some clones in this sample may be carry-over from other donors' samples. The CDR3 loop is CAWSDSLAKNIQYF. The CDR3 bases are TGTGCCTGGAGTGACAGTTTAGCCAAAAACATTCAGTACTTC.